This T cell receptor (beta chain) was retrieved from a study of T cell changes during pregnancy in multiple sclerosis. Trimming removed 4 bases from V and 1 base from J; junction bases left unmatched: 9. CDR1 and CDR2 (germline): LNHDA, SQIVND (reference sequence). The CDR3 is made up of 16 amino acids. TCRdb's table, derived via immunoSEQ multiplex PCR, lists solely in-frame clones and lacks some. The sample carries around 71,000 clones, just over 90% recorded once. Source: peripheral blood, taken in the third trimester of pregnancy. The chain employs TRBV19 and TRBJ1-1, with 7 bases matching TRBD1. The source is a female donor with multiple sclerosis, enrolled in a pregnancy study. The CDR3 reads CASSNYLQGKNTEAFF. CDR3 coding DNA: TGTGCCAGTAGTAACTACCTACAGGGGAAGAACACTGAAGCTTTCTTT.